This TCR beta chain was captured in a study of cytomegalovirus exposure and HLA in healthy donors. PCR was performed using 60 Vbeta and 13 Jbeta primers. TCRdb keeps only in-frame clones here, not all; method: immunoSEQ multiplex PCR. The profile shows approximately 110,000 clones, approximately 80% of them singletons. The sequence was obtained from a man aged 50-60 years in good health and CMV-seronegative. Sequencing was done on a sample of PBMCs.

The CDR3 bases are TGTGCCAGTAGTATAGCCTCGGACAGAGATACGCAGTATTTT. This codes for CASSIASDRDTQYF. The genes are TRBV19 and TRBJ2-3; TRBD1 is a possible D gene (6 bases). Germline V CDR1 and CDR2: LNHDA, SQIVND (reference sequence). The ends were cut back, 1 base at V and 5 bases at J, with 10 bases in the middle. CDR3 length: 14 residues.